Below are 5 T cell receptor beta chains sequenced from a single sample in a study of blood T cells in healthy people across ages. A second PCR of roughly 7 to 11 cycles used a sample-barcoded 5' primer and a J-beta primer mix. TCRdb reprocessed the 5' RACE reads via MiXCR and lists one record per CDR3 protein. The sample carries about 1.5 million distinct CDR3 sequences, 35% to 45% recorded once. What was sequenced was blood. The receptors were gathered from a woman under 30 in good health.

The CDR3 sequence is CASSLTSGSGEQFF. The CDR3 DNA reads TGTGCCAGCAGTTTAACTAGCGGGAGTGGCGAGCAGTTCTTC. This sequence joins TRBV12-3 or TRBV12-4 and TRBJ2-1, with 11 bases matching TRBD2. This CDR3 has 14 amino acids. V was pared by 2 bases and J by 10 bases, with 4 bases of the junction left unmatched.

V is TRBV4-2 and J is TRBJ1-5; D gene uncertain. CDR1 and CDR2 (germline): LGHNA, YNFKEQ. The CDR3 has 14 residues. Trimming removed 0 bases at V and 5 bases at J, with 8 bases between. The CDR3 sequence: CASSQEGGHQPQHF. The CDR3 DNA follows: TGTGCCAGCAGCCAAGAGGGTGGTCATCAGCCCCAGCATTTT.

This clonotype was seen only a few times. V is TRBV12-3 or TRBV12-4 and J is TRBJ2-2; D may match TRBD1 or TRBD2 (6 bases each). The CDR3 sequence is 16 residues long. Between the trimmed V and J ends, which lost 3 bases and 6 bases, there was a span of 17 bases. The CDR3 coding sequence is TGTGCCAGCAGTTTCGCGGGACAACTCGTCCCCGGGGAGCTGTTTTTT. This translates into CASSFAGQLVPGELFF.

This clonotype was detected only a few times. V usage is TRBV24-1 and J usage is TRBJ2-1, with a possible D match to TRBD1 (5 bases). The J call is uncertain, as TRBJ2-7 better fits the DNA end. CDR3 size: 13 residues. The germline V gene encodes CDR1 KGHDR and CDR2 SFDVKD. CDR3 protein: CATSDGANNEQYF. CDR3 DNA sequence: TGTGCCACCAGTGATGGGGCTAACAATGAGCAGTACTTC.

This clonotype came up a few times. The chain couples TRBV27 to TRBJ2-3; tentatively, D is TRBD2 (6 bases). The CDR3 has 16 residues. The V end was cut by 1 base, the J end by 0 bases, with 11 bases between. Germline V gene data show CDR1 as MNHEY and CDR2 as SMNVEV (reference sequence). The CDR3 DNA follows: TGTGCCAGCAGTTTATTTGAGGGAGGTAGCACAGATACGCAGTATTTT. It yields the protein CASSLFEGGSTDTQYF.